What follows is one T cell receptor (beta chain) and its context. Antigen: not known. Mismatch with germline at one junction end may stem from a read error. This CDR3 has 14 residues. In germline, CDR1 is SNHLY, CDR2 FYNNEI. The data belong to a study of blood T cells in healthy people across ages. The study, taken as a whole, reports: A roughly linear fall in TCR beta diversity per million T cells was seen with increasing age.

Alongside a J-beta primer mix, a sample-barcoded 5' primer served in a second PCR lasting roughly 7 to 11 cycles. TCRdb reprocessed the 5' RACE reads via MiXCR and lists one record per CDR3 protein. The table records 850,000 to 1,000,000 distinct CDR3 sequences, roughly 50% of them present only once. Each donor was a healthy Caucasian individual from Russia, aged roughly 6 to 95. Sequences were obtained from blood. The source of this sequence is a man aged 30 to 45 in good health. The V gene is TRBV2, the J gene TRBJ2-1, with 10 bases that match TRBD2. CDR3 sequence: CASNEAGGLNEQFF. CDR3 nucleotide sequence: TGTGCCAGCAATGAAGCGGGGGGGCTAAATGAGCAGTTCTTC.